Each of the 31 T cell receptor beta chains below was sequenced from the same sample in a study of blood T cell repertoires in COVID-19. The assay was immunoSEQ multiplex PCR, and TCRdb's table has in-frame clones only and misses some. This sample has 120,000 to 150,000 clones, with 75% to 90% found just once. The sequenced sample was peripheral blood. These receptors originate from a man aged 45-65 years who had recovered from COVID-19.

The chain joins TRBV5-4 to TRBJ2-1; 7 bases agree with TRBD1. Germline V gene data show CDR1 as SGHNT and CDR2 as YYREEE (reference sequence). The CDR3 has 15 amino acids. V lost 2 bases and J lost 2; bases outside the gene matches: 4. This CDR3 is CASSFDRETYNEQFF. For the CDR3, the DNA is TGTGCCAGCAGCTTTGACAGGGAAACCTACAATGAGCAGTTCTTC.

CDR3 DNA sequence: TGTGCCAGCAGCCCTAGCGGGGGACCCTACGAGCAGTACTTC. It is translated as CASSPSGGPYEQYF. V is TRBV7-2 and J is TRBJ2-7; 10 bases align to TRBD2. With V trimmed by 5 bases and J by 2 bases, 3 bases remained unmatched. Germline lookup yields CDR1 SGHTA and CDR2 FQGNSA. The CDR3 sequence is 14 residues long.

The chain combines TRBV5-4 with TRBJ2-5, with D perhaps matching TRBD2 (6 bases). Trimming left V 2 bases short and J 2 bases short, with 13 bases between. The CDR3 loop spans 15 amino acids. Per the germline V gene, CDR1 is SGHNT and CDR2 is YYREEE (reference sequence). The CDR3 DNA follows: TGTGCCAGCAGCTTCTCGCGGGGAGTTCAAGAGACCCAGTACTTC. This sequence encodes CASSFSRGVQETQYF.

The chain combines TRBV12-3 or TRBV12-4 with TRBJ2-1; TRBD1 matches at 9 bases. The CDR3 spans 13 residues. The trim removed 6 bases at V and 6 bases at J, leaving 3 bases unmatched. The CDR3 spells CASSWTGANEQFF. CDR3 nucleotides: TGTGCCAGCAGCTGGACAGGGGCCAATGAGCAGTTCTTC.

The chain carries TRBV11-3 and TRBJ2-2; D is perhaps TRBD1 (6 bases). This CDR3 has 14 amino acids. Between the trimmed V and J ends, which lost 6 bases and 4 bases, there was a span of 12 bases. Germline values: CDR1 SGHNT, CDR2 YENEEA. The CDR3 DNA sequence: TGTGCCAGCAGTCGAACACAGGGCACCGGGGAGCTGTTTTTT. Its protein product is CASSRTQGTGELFF.

In its sample, this clone was seen once. The chain combines TRBV19 with TRBJ2-5; weak D call: TRBD2 (6 bases). V shed 10 bases and J shed 3 bases, with 15 bases lying between them. Germline assignment: CDR1 LNHDA and CDR2 SQIVND (reference sequence). This CDR3 has 13 residues. Written as DNA, the CDR3 is TGTGCCACCTCTCGGGGGATGGAAGAGACCCAGTACTTC. It specifies CATSRGMEETQYF.

CDR3 DNA sequence: TGTGCCAGCAGCTTGGGTCAGGGGACTAATGAAAAACTGTTTTTT. Translation: CASSLGQGTNEKLFF. The chain recombines TRBV5-4 with TRBJ1-4; possibly TRBD1 for D (6 bases). Germline lookup yields CDR1 SGHNT and CDR2 YYREEE (reference sequence). There are 15 residues in the CDR3. Trimming removed 0 bases at V and 2 bases at J, with 8 bases between.

This chain links TRBV9 with TRBJ2-3, with TRBD1 identical over 9 bases. This CDR3 is built from 15 residues. Germline V lookup: CDR1 SGDLS, CDR2 YYNGEE. Germline trimming cut 5 bases from V and 4 bases from J; bases unmatched to any gene: 8. The DNA of the CDR3 is TGTGCCAGCAGTGCGCACGGACAGGGGTCAGATACGCAGTATTTT. Translating it yields CASSAHGQGSDTQYF.

V is TRBV3-1 (or the pseudogene TRBV3-2) and J is TRBJ2-1; 10 bases are shared with TRBD2. V shed 1 base, J shed 10 bases, and the junction held 10 bases outside the gene matches. The CDR3 consists of 16 residues. Germline assignment: CDR1 LGHDT and CDR2 YNNKEL (reference sequence). Written as DNA, the CDR3 is TGTGCCAGCAGCCAAGGAGCGGGGGGGCCGATCCACGAGCAGTTCTTC. This encodes CASSQGAGGPIHEQFF.

V is TRBV5-1 and J is TRBJ2-2; TRBD1 aligns across 10 bases. The V and J ends lost 4 bases and 5 bases, in that order; junction bases with no gene match: 5. The CDR3 covers 15 residues. From germline, CDR1 is SGHRS and CDR2 YFSETQ. The CDR3 region is CASSRGQGGTGELFF. In DNA form, the CDR3 reads TGCGCCAGCAGCCGAGGACAGGGGGGGACCGGGGAGCTGTTTTTT.

V usage is TRBV5-4 and J usage is TRBJ2-5; a weak D match, TRBD1 (6 bases). Trimming cost V 4 bases and J 4 bases, with 14 bases left between them. This CDR3 has 14 amino acids. Germline V gene sequence: CDR1 SGHNT, CDR2 YYREEE (reference sequence). In DNA form, the CDR3 reads TGTGCCAGCAGCAGCGGACAGTCGAGAGAGACCCAGTACTTC. It codes for CASSSGQSRETQYF.

CDR3 DNA: TGTGCCAGCAGTGATCGGAGGGGGCTTAGGAACACTGAAGCTTTCTTT. This gives the protein CASSDRRGLRNTEAFF. The V call is TRBV2, the J call TRBJ1-1; 7 bases align to TRBD1. The ends lost 3 bases at V and 1 base at J; junction bases unmatched: 8. The CDR3 is 16 amino acids. Per germline, CDR1 SNHLY and CDR2 FYNNEI.

The rearrangement links TRBV5-5 to TRBJ2-7; TRBD2 matches at 10 bases. This CDR3 comprises 15 residues. CDR1 is SGHKS, CDR2 YYEKEE, per germline (reference sequence). J lost 6 bases, V lost 4 bases, and 10 bases had no gene match. Here the CDR3 reads CASSDWSRTSGEQYF. Written as DNA, the CDR3 is TGTGCCAGCAGCGATTGGAGTAGGACTAGCGGCGAGCAGTACTTC.

The chain carries TRBV5-6 and TRBJ2-2; a possible D gene is TRBD2 (6 bases). The germline CDR1 and CDR2 sequences are SGHDT and YYEEEE. The V gene lost 0 bases and the J gene lost 5 bases, with 8 bases spanning the gap. CDR3 length: 14 residues. CDR3 sequence: CASSLGGGTGELFF. The CDR3 nucleotides are TGTGCCAGCAGCTTGGGGGGAGGAACCGGGGAGCTGTTTTTT.

This clone was recorded once. V and J are TRBV5-5 and TRBJ2-1; 8 bases line up with TRBD1. Germline V gene sequence: CDR1 SGHKS, CDR2 YYEKEE (reference sequence). There are 15 residues in the CDR3. V lost 4 bases, J lost 3 bases, and 6 bases stayed unmatched. DNA of the CDR3: TGTGCCAGCAGCGGACAGGGCCACCACTACAATGAGCAGTTCTTC. Its protein product is CASSGQGHHYNEQFF.

The gene calls are TRBV7-2 and TRBJ1-2; D perhaps matches TRBD1 (5 bases). The CDR3 runs 15 residues. V lost 6 bases and J 5 bases, leaving 19 bases between the germline ends. From germline, CDR1 is SGHTA and CDR2 FQGNSA. CDR3 amino acids: CASSLSARGRYGYTF. In nucleotides, the CDR3 is TGTGCCAGCAGTCTTAGTGCTAGGGGTCGGTATGGCTACACCTTC. The full variable domain, with the rest looked up from reference TRBV7-2 and TRBJ1-2, is GAGVSQSPSNKVTEKGKDVELRCDPISGHTALYWYRQSLGQGLEFLIYFQGNSAPDKSGLPSDRFSAERTGGSVSTLTIQRTQQEDSAVYLCASSLSARGRYGYTFGSGTRLTVV.

This chain connects TRBV19 to TRBJ1-2, with 9 bases identical to TRBD1. The CDR3 spans 15 residues. V dropped 7 bases and J dropped 4; count of bases not matched to a gene: 10. Germline CDR1 LNHDA, CDR2 SQIVND (reference sequence). In DNA form, the CDR3 reads TGTGCCAGTATTGAACAGGGGGCCTCCATCTATGGCTACACCTTC. Translated: CASIEQGASIYGYTF.

In DNA form, the CDR3 reads TGCGCCAGCAGCTTGGACAGGGCGGAAGATACGCAGTATTTT. This gives the protein CASSLDRAEDTQYF. The chain couples TRBV5-1 to TRBJ2-3; tentatively, D is TRBD1 (6 bases). V gave up 0 bases and J gave up 5 bases, with 10 bases separating them. This CDR3 is built from 14 residues. Looked up from germline, CDR1 is SGHRS and CDR2 is YFSETQ.

V is TRBV5-1 and J is TRBJ2-7; TRBD2 agrees at 8 bases. This CDR3 has 15 amino acids. CDR1 is SGHRS and CDR2 is YFSETQ in the germline V gene. V trimming: 4 bases; J trimming: 6 bases; junction bases outside the gene matches: 12. The CDR3 loop is CASSQGLGSFGEQYF. CDR3 coding DNA: TGCGCCAGCAGCCAGGGACTAGGGTCCTTCGGCGAGCAGTACTTC.

The chain is built from TRBV4-1 and TRBJ1-6, with 9 bases aligning to TRBD1. CDR3 length: 15 amino acids. In germline, CDR1 is MGHRA, CDR2 YSYEKL. V lost 0 bases, J lost 9 bases, and 3 bases stayed unmatched. The CDR3 protein is CASSQDDRGSSPLHF. The CDR3 coding sequence is TGCGCCAGCAGCCAAGATGACAGGGGGAGTTCACCCCTCCACTTT.

Comments on this clone: At one end the junction does not follow the germline gene, possibly because of a read error. This sequence joins TRBV30 and TRBJ2-7; weak D call: TRBD1 (5 bases). The CDR3 has 14 residues. CDR1 is GTSNPN, CDR2 SVGIG, per germline (reference sequence). The CDR3 reads CAWSVSEDTGYICF. Written as DNA, the CDR3 is TGTGCCTGGAGTGTATCTGAGGACACCGGCTATATTTGCTTC.

This chain links TRBV7-6 with TRBJ2-3; TRBD2 agrees at 13 bases. V dropped 4 bases and J dropped 2; count of bases not matched to a gene: 3. The CDR3 has 16 residues. Per the germline V gene, CDR1 is SGHVS and CDR2 is FNYEAQ. In DNA, the CDR3 is TGTGCCAGCAGCTCAGGACTAGCGGGAGACACAGATACGCAGTATTTT. Its protein product is CASSSGLAGDTDTQYF.

The chain has TRBV6-5 and TRBJ2-7, with 9 bases fitting TRBD2. Germline V CDR1 and CDR2: MNHEY, SVGAGI. V trimming: 4 bases; J trimming: 2 bases; junction bases outside the gene matches: 9. CDR3 length: 16 amino acids. The CDR3 DNA reads as TGTGCCAGCAGTTCCCGGGGAATAGCGGGAGCCTACGAGCAGTACTTC. It translates to CASSSRGIAGAYEQYF.

This clone has a handful of counts. The chain combines TRBV27 with TRBJ1-5, with 7 positions matching TRBD1. The CDR3 loop spans 14 amino acids. Losses at the gene ends were 3 bases for V and 6 bases for J; bases not matched to a gene: 5. Looked up from germline, CDR1 is MNHEY and CDR2 is SMNVEV (reference sequence). The CDR3 DNA is TGTGCCAGCAGTTTCCGACAGGGTGGTCAGCCCCAGCATTTT. Amino acid sequence: CASSFRQGGQPQHF.

The chain carries TRBV7-2 and TRBJ2-7, with D perhaps matching TRBD2 (5 bases). The CDR3 runs to 12 residues. The V gene lost 5 bases and the J gene lost 5 bases, with 10 bases spanning the gap. Germline V gene lookup returns CDR1 SGHTA and CDR2 FQGNSA. In DNA form, the CDR3 reads TGTGCCAGCAGCCAAGACTATCACGAGCAGTACTTC. Protein sequence: CASSQDYHEQYF.

V is TRBV15 and J is TRBJ2-7; the match to TRBD1 covers 9 bases. The V segment lost 0 bases and the J segment 2 bases; nucleotides outside the gene matches: 2. Germline V lookup: CDR1 LNHNV, CDR2 YYDKDF (reference sequence). The CDR3 is made up of 15 amino acids. The CDR3 is CATSRDRDRAYEQYF. The DNA of the CDR3 is TGTGCCACCAGCAGAGACCGGGACAGGGCCTACGAGCAGTACTTC.

The CDR3 DNA reads as TGTGCCAGCAGCTTTGAGGGTTTTTGGGAAGCTTTCTTT. Amino acids: CASSFEGFWEAFF. The chain has TRBV5-6 and TRBJ1-1; D is ambiguous. CDR1 is SGHDT, CDR2 YYEEEE, per germline. CDR3 length equals 13 residues. V dropped 2 bases and J dropped 8 bases, with 13 bases sitting between them.

This chain uses TRBV9 with TRBJ2-3; 13 bases are a match to TRBD2. Germline V gene sequence: CDR1 SGDLS, CDR2 YYNGEE. The CDR3 is 17 residues long. V shed 0 bases and J 1 base; nucleotides not matched to a gene: 2. In nucleotides, the CDR3 is TGTGCCAGCAGCGTAGTCGGACTAGCGGGGGGCACAGATACGCAGTATTTT. Translation gives CASSVVGLAGGTDTQYF.

The chain combines TRBV11-2 with TRBJ1-2, with D perhaps TRBD1 (6 bases). Trimming removed 2 bases at V and 4 bases at J, with 11 bases between. This CDR3 has 14 residues. In germline, CDR1 is SGHAT, CDR2 FQNNGV. CDR3 region: CASSLQRTVYGYTF. CDR3 DNA: TGTGCCAGCAGCTTACAGAGGACAGTCTATGGCTACACCTTC.

The rearrangement joins TRBV18 to TRBJ2-7, with TRBD1 matching 8 bases. V was pared by 2 bases and J by 0 bases, with 9 bases of the junction left unmatched. The V gene's germline CDR1 is KGHSH and CDR2 LQKENI. This CDR3 has 17 residues. For the CDR3, the DNA is TGTGCCAGCTCACCAAAAGTTTCAGGACAGGGCTCCTACGAGCAGTACTTC. Its translation is CASSPKVSGQGSYEQYF.

This clone was seen a few times. The V gene is TRBV27, the J gene TRBJ1-1; 7 bases map to TRBD1. Germline V gives CDR1 MNHEY, CDR2 SMNVEV (reference sequence). V gave up 6 bases and J gave up 4 bases; unmatched junction bases: 8. This CDR3 is 14 amino acids long. CDR3 sequence reads: CASRAGQVPTEAFF. DNA for the CDR3: TGTGCCAGCAGGGCCGGACAGGTTCCCACTGAAGCTTTCTTT.